Shown below are 5 T cell receptor beta chains from a single sample sequenced in a study of cytomegalovirus exposure and HLA in healthy donors listed by TCRdb under 2017. Library generation was performed with the immunoSEQ multiplex PCR assay. The multiplex PCR relied on a mix of 60 forward primers for TCR Vbeta segments and 13 reverse primers for TCR Jbeta segments. TCRdb stores this immuneACCESS table with in-frame sequences only. Part of the clones is absent; in the studies checked, under half of the shortfall reflects unresolved V genes, and no reason is known for the rest. A total of roughly 130,000 clones appear in this sample, approximately 80% of them only once. The ten largest clones take up roughly 1.2% of the sample. Sample: PBMCs. The source is a male donor in good health and CMV-seropositive.

A single count supports this clone. The rearrangement uses TRBV5-1 and TRBJ1-1; D perhaps matches TRBD1 (6 bases). Trimming left V 4 bases short and J 1 base short, with 17 bases between. The CDR3 is 16 residues long. Germline assignment: CDR1 SGHRS and CDR2 YFSETQ. The CDR3 here is CASSPRAGASNTEAFF. Written as DNA, the CDR3 is TGCGCCAGCAGCCCCCGGGCGGGGGCCTCGAACACTGAAGCTTTCTTT. The full variable domain, with the rest looked up from reference TRBV5-1 and TRBJ1-1, is KAGVTQTPRYLIKTRGQQVTLSCSPISGHRSVSWYQQTPGQGLQFLFEYFSETQRNKGNFPGRFSGRQFSNSRSEMNVSTLELGDSALYLCASSPRAGASNTEAFFGQGTRLTVV.

The J gene is TRBJ2-1, the V gene TRBV19, with TRBD1 matching over 7 bases. Germline assignment: CDR1 LNHDA and CDR2 SQIVND (reference sequence). The CDR3 totals 12 residues. After removal of 6 bases from V and 8 bases from J, the junction contained 4 bases not matched to a gene. CDR3 sequence: CASSKTGYEQFF. CDR3 bases: TGTGCCAGTAGCAAGACAGGGTATGAGCAGTTCTTC.

V and J are TRBV7-9 and TRBJ2-5; D perhaps matches TRBD1 (5 bases). Germline CDR1 is SEHNR and CDR2 is FQNEAQ (reference sequence). The CDR3 spans 12 residues. Trimming took 5 bases from V and 5 from J, leaving 9 bases between them. CDR3: CASSLTAETQYF. The CDR3 DNA is TGTGCCAGCAGCCTGACAGCGGAGACCCAGTACTTC.

This clone was recorded only once. The chain links TRBV13 to TRBJ1-4, with 7 nucleotides matching TRBD1. Germline CDR1 PRHDT, CDR2 FYEKMQ (reference sequence). This CDR3 region has 16 residues. Losses at the gene ends were 5 bases for V and 0 bases for J; bases not matched to a gene: 6. DNA for the CDR3: TGTGCCAGCAGCCCCCGAACAGGGGCAACTAATGAAAAACTGTTTTTT. As protein: CASSPRTGATNEKLFF.

The chain employs TRBV7-6 and TRBJ1-5; possibly TRBD1 for D (5 bases). V was clipped by 5 bases and J by 9 bases, with 17 bases between them. CDR3 length: 14 residues. Germline-derived CDR1 and CDR2 are SGHVS and FNYEAQ. CDR3 amino acids: CASSRRGGLRPQHF. Here the CDR3 DNA reads TGTGCCAGCAGCCGGAGGGGCGGCTTGCGGCCCCAGCATTTT. Combining the CDR3 with reference TRBV7-6 and TRBJ1-5 gives the whole variable domain GAGVSQSPRYKVTKRGQDVALRCDPISGHVSLYWYRQALGQGPEFLTYFNYEAQQDKSGLPNDRFSAERPEGSISTLTIQRTEQRDSAMYRCASSRRGGLRPQHFGDGTRLSIL.